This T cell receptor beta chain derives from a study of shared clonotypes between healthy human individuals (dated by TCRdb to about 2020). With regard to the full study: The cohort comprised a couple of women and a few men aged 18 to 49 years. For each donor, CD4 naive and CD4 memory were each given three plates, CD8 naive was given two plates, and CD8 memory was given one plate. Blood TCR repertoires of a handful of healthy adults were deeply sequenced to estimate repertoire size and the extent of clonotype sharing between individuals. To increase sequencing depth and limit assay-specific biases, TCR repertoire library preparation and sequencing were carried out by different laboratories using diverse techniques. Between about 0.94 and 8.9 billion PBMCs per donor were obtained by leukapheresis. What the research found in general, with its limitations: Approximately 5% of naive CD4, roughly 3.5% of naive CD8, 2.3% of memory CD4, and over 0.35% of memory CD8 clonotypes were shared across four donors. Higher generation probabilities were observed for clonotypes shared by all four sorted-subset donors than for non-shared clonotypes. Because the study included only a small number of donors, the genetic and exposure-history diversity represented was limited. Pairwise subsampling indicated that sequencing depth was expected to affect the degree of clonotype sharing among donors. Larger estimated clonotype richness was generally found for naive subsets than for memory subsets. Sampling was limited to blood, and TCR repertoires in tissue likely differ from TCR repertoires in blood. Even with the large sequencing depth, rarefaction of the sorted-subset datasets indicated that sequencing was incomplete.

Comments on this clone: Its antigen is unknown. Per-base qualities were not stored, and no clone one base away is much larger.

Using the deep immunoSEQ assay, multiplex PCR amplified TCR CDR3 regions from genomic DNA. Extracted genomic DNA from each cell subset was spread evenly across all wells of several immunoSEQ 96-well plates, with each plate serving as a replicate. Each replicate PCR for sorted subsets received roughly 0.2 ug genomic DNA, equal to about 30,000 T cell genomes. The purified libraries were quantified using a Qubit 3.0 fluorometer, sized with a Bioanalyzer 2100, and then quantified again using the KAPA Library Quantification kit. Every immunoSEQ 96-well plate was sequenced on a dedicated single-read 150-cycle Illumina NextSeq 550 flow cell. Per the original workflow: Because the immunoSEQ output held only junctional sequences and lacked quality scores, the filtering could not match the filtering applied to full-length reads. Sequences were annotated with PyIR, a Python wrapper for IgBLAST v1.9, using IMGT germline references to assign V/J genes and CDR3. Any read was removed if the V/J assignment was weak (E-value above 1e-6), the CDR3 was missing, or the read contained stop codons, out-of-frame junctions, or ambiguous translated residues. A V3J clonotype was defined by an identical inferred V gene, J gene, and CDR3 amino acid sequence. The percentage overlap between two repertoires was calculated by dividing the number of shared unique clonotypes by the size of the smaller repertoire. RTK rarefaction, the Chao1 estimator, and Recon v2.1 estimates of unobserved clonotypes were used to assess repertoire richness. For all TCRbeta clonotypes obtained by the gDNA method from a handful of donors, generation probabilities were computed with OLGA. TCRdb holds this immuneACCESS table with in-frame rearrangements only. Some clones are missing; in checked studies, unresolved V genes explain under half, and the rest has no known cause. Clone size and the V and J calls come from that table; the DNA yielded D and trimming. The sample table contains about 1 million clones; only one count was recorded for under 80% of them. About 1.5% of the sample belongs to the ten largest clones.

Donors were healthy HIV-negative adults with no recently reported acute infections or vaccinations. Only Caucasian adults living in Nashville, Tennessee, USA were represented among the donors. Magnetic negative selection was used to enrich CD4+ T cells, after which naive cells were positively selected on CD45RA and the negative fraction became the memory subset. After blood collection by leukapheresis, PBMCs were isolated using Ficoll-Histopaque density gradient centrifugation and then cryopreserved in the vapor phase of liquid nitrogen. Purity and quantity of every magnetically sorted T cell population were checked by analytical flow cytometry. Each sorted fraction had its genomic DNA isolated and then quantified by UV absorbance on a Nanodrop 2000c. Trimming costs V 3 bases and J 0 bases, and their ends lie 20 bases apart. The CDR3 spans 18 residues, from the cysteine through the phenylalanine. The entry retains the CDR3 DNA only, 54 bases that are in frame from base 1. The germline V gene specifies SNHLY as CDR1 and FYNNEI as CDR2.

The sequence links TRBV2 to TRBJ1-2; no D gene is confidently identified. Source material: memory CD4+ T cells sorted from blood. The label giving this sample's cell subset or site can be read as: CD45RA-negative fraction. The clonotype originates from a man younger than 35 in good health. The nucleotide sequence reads TGTGCCAGCAGTGATTTAATTGTGCCTCGCACTTCTAACTATGGCTACACCTTC. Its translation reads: CASSDLIVPRTSNYGYTF.